This paragraph covers one TCR beta chain sequence. Antigen specificity is unknown. The primer mix had 60 Vbeta and 13 Jbeta primers. The method was immunoSEQ multiplex PCR; TCRdb's version includes in-frame clones alone and lacks a portion of them. In the table there are fewer than 200,000 clones, over 70% of which are singletons. The data originate from a study of cytomegalovirus exposure and HLA in healthy donors. The CDR3 sequence is 15 residues long. Germline values: CDR1 SNHLY, CDR2 FYNNEI. Trimming left V 4 bases short and J 0 bases short, with 12 bases between. Notes on the study in general: Cytomegalovirus status, reportedly, was diagnosed with high specificity and sensitivity by the classifier. In vitro assays verified that a few CMV-associated chains recognized CMV antigens specifically. What was likely a sequencing artifact was a cluster of highly shared sequence variants. HLA alleles showed associations with some 17,000 TCR beta sequences in a later analysis, at a 0.05 false discovery rate.

This receptor was identified in a male donor in good health and CMV-seropositive. The sequencing input was PBMCs. The genes are TRBV2 and TRBJ1-2, with D possibly being TRBD1 (6 bases). CDR3 amino acids: CASSVGGSANYGYTF. The CDR3 nucleotides are TGTGCCAGCAGTGTTGGGGGCTCCGCTAACTATGGCTACACCTTC.